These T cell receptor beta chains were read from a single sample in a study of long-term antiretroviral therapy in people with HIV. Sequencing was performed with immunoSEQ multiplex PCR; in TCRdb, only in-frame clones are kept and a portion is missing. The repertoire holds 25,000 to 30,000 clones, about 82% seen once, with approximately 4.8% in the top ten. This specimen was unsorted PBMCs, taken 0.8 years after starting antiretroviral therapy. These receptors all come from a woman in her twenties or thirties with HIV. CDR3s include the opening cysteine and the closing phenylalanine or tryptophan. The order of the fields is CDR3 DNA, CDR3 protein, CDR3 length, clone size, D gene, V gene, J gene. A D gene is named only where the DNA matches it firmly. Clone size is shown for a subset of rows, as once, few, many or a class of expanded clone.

cdr3_nt: TGTGCCAGCAGTGGTAGCGGGGGGGCCGGGGGGACCCAGTACTTC; cdr3_aa: CASSGSGGAGGTQYF; cdr3_length: 15; clone_size: -; d_call: TRBD2; v_call: TRBV6-1; j_call: TRBJ2-5
cdr3_nt: TGTGCCATCAACCGTCCTGGGAACACCGGGGAGCTGTTTTTT; cdr3_aa: CAINRPGNTGELFF; cdr3_length: 14; clone_size: -; d_call: -; v_call: TRBV10-3; j_call: TRBJ2-2
cdr3_nt: TGTGCCAGCAGCAAGAGCGGGGGGCCCCAAGAGACCCAGTACTTC; cdr3_aa: CASSKSGGPQETQYF; cdr3_length: 15; clone_size: once; d_call: TRBD2; v_call: TRBV7-2; j_call: TRBJ2-5
cdr3_nt: TGTGCCAGCAGCCCTAGCTGGACAGGGGAAGCGGATGAGCAGTTCTTC; cdr3_aa: CASSPSWTGEADEQFF; cdr3_length: 16; clone_size: -; d_call: TRBD1; v_call: TRBV11-3; j_call: TRBJ2-1
cdr3_nt: TGTGCCAGCAGTCAAGGGGGCGCCGGGCAGCCCCAGCATTTT; cdr3_aa: CASSQGGAGQPQHF; cdr3_length: 14; clone_size: -; d_call: TRBD1; v_call: TRBV28; j_call: TRBJ1-5
cdr3_nt: TGTGCCAGCAGTGCCACCTACACCTCCAATCAGCCCCAGCATTTT; cdr3_aa: CASSATYTSNQPQHF; cdr3_length: 15; clone_size: -; d_call: -; v_call: TRBV6-1; j_call: TRBJ1-5
cdr3_nt: TGTGCCAGCAGTGGACAGGGGACGAGCTCCTACAATGAGCAGTTCTTC; cdr3_aa: CASSGQGTSSYNEQFF; cdr3_length: 16; clone_size: few; d_call: TRBD1; v_call: TRBV27; j_call: TRBJ2-1
cdr3_nt: TGCAGCGTTGCCGGGACAGTGTATTCTGGTACGAGCCAAGAGACCCAGTACTTC; cdr3_aa: CSVAGTVYSGTSQETQYF; cdr3_length: 18; clone_size: -; d_call: TRBD1; v_call: TRBV29-1; j_call: TRBJ2-5
cdr3_nt: TGTGCCAGTAGTAAAGGGAGCAATCAGCCCCAGCATTTT; cdr3_aa: CASSKGSNQPQHF; cdr3_length: 13; clone_size: -; d_call: -; v_call: TRBV19; j_call: TRBJ1-5
cdr3_nt: TGCGCCAGCAGCCAGGACAGGCCTTCCTACGAGCAGTACTTC; cdr3_aa: CASSQDRPSYEQYF; cdr3_length: 14; clone_size: -; d_call: TRBD1; v_call: TRBV5-1; j_call: TRBJ2-7
cdr3_nt: TGTGCTAGTGGCGGGGGACTAGCGGGGGGCAAATACACAGATACGCAGTATTTT; cdr3_aa: CASGGGLAGGKYTDTQYF; cdr3_length: 18; clone_size: -; d_call: TRBD2; v_call: TRBV12-5; j_call: TRBJ2-3
cdr3_nt: TGTGCCAGCAGCTTACGCCCAGGGTCGCGGGGATATGGCTACACCTTC; cdr3_aa: CASSLRPGSRGYGYTF; cdr3_length: 16; clone_size: -; d_call: -; v_call: TRBV5-8; j_call: TRBJ1-2
cdr3_nt: TGTGCCAGCAGCGTAGGCAGGCAATCGAGTGGAAACACCATATATTTT; cdr3_aa: CASSVGRQSSGNTIYF; cdr3_length: 16; clone_size: -; d_call: -; v_call: TRBV9; j_call: TRBJ1-3
cdr3_nt: TGTGCCAGCAGCTTACCCCAGGAAGGCACTGGGGCCAACGTCCTGACTTTC; cdr3_aa: CASSLPQEGTGANVLTF; cdr3_length: 17; clone_size: -; d_call: -; v_call: TRBV11-2; j_call: TRBJ2-6
cdr3_nt: TGTGCCATCGACGGGACAGGGAGTAATGAGCAGTTCTTC; cdr3_aa: CAIDGTGSNEQFF; cdr3_length: 13; clone_size: once; d_call: TRBD1; v_call: TRBV10-3; j_call: TRBJ2-1
cdr3_nt: TGCGCCAGCAGCTTGGTTGGGGAGTCCTACAATGAGCAGTTCTTC; cdr3_aa: CASSLVGESYNEQFF; cdr3_length: 15; clone_size: -; d_call: -; v_call: TRBV5-1; j_call: TRBJ2-1
cdr3_nt: TGTGCCAGCAGTGATGCGAACACCGGGGAGCTGTTTTTT; cdr3_aa: CASSDANTGELFF; cdr3_length: 13; clone_size: -; d_call: -; v_call: TRBV6-1; j_call: TRBJ2-2
cdr3_nt: TGTGCCAGCACCCTGACAGGGACAAACTATGGCTACACCTTC; cdr3_aa: CASTLTGTNYGYTF; cdr3_length: 14; clone_size: -; d_call: TRBD1; v_call: TRBV9; j_call: TRBJ1-2
cdr3_nt: TGTGCCAGCAGTGACAGGACAGTCGAGACCCAGTACTTC; cdr3_aa: CASSDRTVETQYF; cdr3_length: 13; clone_size: -; d_call: -; v_call: TRBV6-5; j_call: TRBJ2-5
cdr3_nt: TGTGCCAGCAGCTATGACGGACGGGGCTCTGGAAACACCATATATTTT; cdr3_aa: CASSYDGRGSGNTIYF; cdr3_length: 16; clone_size: -; d_call: -; v_call: TRBV2; j_call: TRBJ1-3
cdr3_nt: TGTGCCAGCAGTACCGGGACAGGGGGCAATCAGCCCCAGCATTTT; cdr3_aa: CASSTGTGGNQPQHF; cdr3_length: 15; clone_size: -; d_call: TRBD1; v_call: TRBV7-8; j_call: TRBJ1-5
cdr3_nt: TGTGCCAGCAGTGGTCAGACATCCACAGATACGCAGTATTTT; cdr3_aa: CASSGQTSTDTQYF; cdr3_length: 14; clone_size: -; d_call: -; v_call: TRBV25-1; j_call: TRBJ2-3
cdr3_nt: TGTGCCACCAGCAGAGTGGCTCGGGGGAATTCACCCCTCCACTTT; cdr3_aa: CATSRVARGNSPLHF; cdr3_length: 15; clone_size: -; d_call: -; v_call: TRBV15; j_call: TRBJ1-6
cdr3_nt: TGTGCCAGCTCACCAGTCGCTCCGGAGACCCAGTACTTC; cdr3_aa: CASSPVAPETQYF; cdr3_length: 13; clone_size: once; d_call: -; v_call: TRBV18; j_call: TRBJ2-5
cdr3_nt: TGTGCCAGCAGCGGGACTCCCAATCAGCCCCAGCATTTT; cdr3_aa: CASSGTPNQPQHF; cdr3_length: 13; clone_size: few; d_call: -; v_call: TRBV6-6; j_call: TRBJ1-5
cdr3_nt: TGTGCCAGCAGCTTGAGTCGCAATGAGCAGTTCTTC; cdr3_aa: CASSLSRNEQFF; cdr3_length: 12; clone_size: -; d_call: -; v_call: TRBV7-3; j_call: TRBJ2-1
cdr3_nt: TGTGCCAGCAGTGAAGCCCCGGTGGGCGGCTACACCTTC; cdr3_aa: CASSEAPVGGYTF; cdr3_length: 13; clone_size: -; d_call: -; v_call: TRBV2; j_call: TRBJ1-2